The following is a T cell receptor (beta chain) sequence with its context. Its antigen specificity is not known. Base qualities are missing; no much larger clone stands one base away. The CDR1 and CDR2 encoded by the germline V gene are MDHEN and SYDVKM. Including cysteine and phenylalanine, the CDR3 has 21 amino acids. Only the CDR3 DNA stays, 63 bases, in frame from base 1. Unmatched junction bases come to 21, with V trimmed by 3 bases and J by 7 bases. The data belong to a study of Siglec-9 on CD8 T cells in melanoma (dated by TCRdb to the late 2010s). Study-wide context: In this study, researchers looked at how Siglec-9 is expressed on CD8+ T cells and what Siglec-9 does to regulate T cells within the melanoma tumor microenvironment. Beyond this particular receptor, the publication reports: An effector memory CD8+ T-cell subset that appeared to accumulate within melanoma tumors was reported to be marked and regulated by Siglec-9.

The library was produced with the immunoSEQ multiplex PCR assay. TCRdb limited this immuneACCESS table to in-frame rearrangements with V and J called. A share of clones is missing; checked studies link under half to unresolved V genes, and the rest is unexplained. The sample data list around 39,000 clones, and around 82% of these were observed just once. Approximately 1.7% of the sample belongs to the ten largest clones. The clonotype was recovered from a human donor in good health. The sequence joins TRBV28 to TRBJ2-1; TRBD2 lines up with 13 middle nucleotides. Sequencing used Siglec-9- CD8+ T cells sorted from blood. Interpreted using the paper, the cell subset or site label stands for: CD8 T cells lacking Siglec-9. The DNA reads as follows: TGTGCCAGCAGTTTCAATTCTTGGACTAGCGGGAGCGGGGGGTTTGGGAATGAGCAGTTCTTC. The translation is CASSFNSWTSGSGGFGNEQFF.